One sample yielded the 21 T cell receptor beta chains listed below, sequenced in a study of blood T cell repertoires in COVID-19 (dated by TCRdb to 2020 to 2022). Library creation used the immunoSEQ multiplex PCR assay. TCRdb provides this immuneACCESS table in a form limited to in-frame rearrangements. Some clones are lacking; in checked studies, under half of them reflect an unresolved V gene, and why the rest are absent is not known. This sample gives about 180,000 clones in total; 86% of them show up just once. The ten biggest clones cover around 9% of the sample. The sample comprised peripheral blood. The receptors come from a man aged 45-65 years with active or convalescent COVID-19.

Remarks on this clone: In the same sample, other DNA sequences code for this CDR3. The V and J genes are TRBV29-1 and TRBJ1-5; 8 positions match TRBD1. Germline CDR1 SQVTM, CDR2 ANQGSEA. The CDR3 has 13 residues. V trimming: 4 bases; J trimming: 4 bases; junction bases outside the gene matches: 3. CDR3 DNA: TGCAGCGTTGCTACAGGGGGTAATCAGCCCCAGCATTTT. It yields the protein CSVATGGNQPQHF. Combining the CDR3 with reference TRBV29-1 and TRBJ1-5 gives the whole variable domain SAVISQKPSRDICQRGTSLTIQCQVDSQVTMMFWYRQQPGQSLTLIATANQGSEATYESGFVIDKFPISRPNLTFSTLTVSNMSPEDSSIYLCSVATGGNQPQHFGDGTRLSIL.

The CDR3 nucleotides are TGTGCCAGCAGTGACAGCACAAGCTCCTATAATTCACCCCTCCACTTT. Encoded protein: CASSDSTSSYNSPLHF. V usage is TRBV7-9 and J usage is TRBJ1-6; D might be TRBD1 (5 bases). The CDR3 contains 16 residues. Germline CDR1 is SEHNR and CDR2 is FQNEAQ (reference sequence). Trimming stripped 6 bases from V and 0 bases from J, with 12 bases between.

The CDR3 DNA is TGTGCCAGCAGTATAAAAAATGAGCAGTTCTTC. This translates into CASSIKNEQFF. The V and J genes are TRBV7-2 and TRBJ2-1, with D uncertain. From germline, CDR1 is SGHTA and CDR2 FQGNSA. The CDR3 loop spans 11 amino acids. Between the trimmed V and J ends, which lost 6 bases and 7 bases, there was a span of 7 bases. Supplemented by reference TRBV7-2 and TRBJ2-1, the full variable domain reads GAGVSQSPSNKVTEKGKDVELRCDPISGHTALYWYRQSLGQGLEFLIYFQGNSAPDKSGLPSDRFSAERTGGSVSTLTIQRTQQEDSAVYLCASSIKNEQFFGPGTRLTVL.

The genes are TRBV6-5 and TRBJ1-2; the match to TRBD1 covers 8 bases. The CDR3 sequence is 13 residues long. V dropped 10 bases and J dropped 7; count of bases not matched to a gene: 11. CDR1 is MNHEY and CDR2 is SVGAGI in the germline V gene. The CDR3 here is CANERKTGVGYTF. CDR3 nucleotides: TGTGCCAACGAGCGCAAGACAGGGGTTGGCTACACCTTC.

The gene calls are TRBV5-4 and TRBJ1-2, with no clear D. CDR1 and CDR2 (germline): SGHNT, YYREEE (reference sequence). CDR3 length: 15 residues. Between the trimmed V and J ends, which lost 2 bases and 2 bases, there was a span of 13 bases. The CDR3 DNA is TGTGCCAGCAGCTTTTATATCTCCTTAAACTATGGCTACACCTTC. The encoded protein is CASSFYISLNYGYTF.

The rearrangement uses TRBV9 and TRBJ1-6; D gene uncertain. This CDR3 contains 15 residues. V was clipped by 1 base and J by 4 bases, with 9 bases between them. The V gene's germline CDR1 is SGDLS and CDR2 YYNGEE. As DNA, the CDR3 is TGTGCCAGCAGCGTAAACGGTCGTTATAATTCACCCCTCCACTTT. Residues: CASSVNGRYNSPLHF.

The rearrangement joins TRBV25-1 to TRBJ2-1; no clear D gene. The CDR3 is made up of 15 amino acids. V lost 6 bases to trimming and J lost 1 base, with 13 bases between them. CDR1 and CDR2 (germline): MGHDK, SYGVNS. CDR3 amino acids: CASRPRDLSYNEQFF. DNA for the CDR3: TGTGCCAGCAGACCGCGAGACTTATCCTACAATGAGCAGTTCTTC.

The chain carries TRBV5-1 and TRBJ1-2; D might be TRBD1 (6 bases). V was shortened by 3 bases and J by 0 bases, with 6 bases between the two germline ends. Germline V lookup: CDR1 SGHRS, CDR2 YFSETQ. The CDR3 consists of 13 residues. The CDR3 sequence is CASSWTANYGYTF. The CDR3 DNA reads TGCGCCAGCAGCTGGACAGCTAACTATGGCTACACCTTC. Full variable domain (missing parts from reference TRBV5-1 and TRBJ1-2): KAGVTQTPRYLIKTRGQQVTLSCSPISGHRSVSWYQQTPGQGLQFLFEYFSETQRNKGNFPGRFSGRQFSNSRSEMNVSTLELGDSALYLCASSWTANYGYTFGSGTRLTVV.

The chain employs TRBV12-5 and TRBJ1-5; D uncertain. The CDR3 consists of 16 residues. V was pared by 0 bases and J by 0 bases, with 9 bases between. Germline V lookup: CDR1 LGHNT, CDR2 FRNRAP. The CDR3 sequence is CASGLVRATSNQPQHF. The CDR3 DNA is TGTGCTAGTGGTTTGGTACGAGCAACTAGCAATCAGCCCCAGCATTTT.

The chain is built from TRBV7-2 and TRBJ1-1, with no clear D. V shed 4 bases and J shed 1 base, with 7 bases lying between them. The CDR3 runs to 13 residues. Germline loops: CDR1 SGHTA, CDR2 FQGNSA. CDR3 sequence: CASSSFWNTEAFF. In nucleotides, the CDR3 is TGTGCCAGCAGCTCATTTTGGAACACTGAAGCTTTCTTT.

At least ten counts were recorded for this clone. The V gene is TRBV7-3, the J gene TRBJ2-3; TRBD2 agrees at 10 bases. CDR1 is SGHTA and CDR2 is FQGTGA in the germline V gene. V was pared by 5 bases and J by 4 bases, with 6 bases of the junction left unmatched. The CDR3 loop spans 15 amino acids. The CDR3 DNA follows: TGTGCCAGCAGCCTAGCGGGAGTTAGTGCAGATACGCAGTATTTT. Residues: CASSLAGVSADTQYF.

This chain joins TRBV28 and TRBJ2-2; maybe TRBD2 (6 bases). The CDR3 totals 15 residues. With 3 bases removed from V and 1 base from J, the gap between germline ends came to 9 bases. Germline lookup yields CDR1 MDHEN and CDR2 SYDVKM. CDR3 coding DNA: TGTGCCAGCAGTTTTGGGACTCAGAACACCGGGGAGCTGTTTTTT. It translates to CASSFGTQNTGELFF.

This chain joins TRBV7-2 and TRBJ2-7, with TRBD1 matching over 8 bases. The CDR3 has 14 residues. V lost 7 bases and J lost 0; bases outside the gene matches: 5. The germline V gene encodes CDR1 SGHTA and CDR2 FQGNSA. The CDR3 region is CASTRQGSSYEQYF. CDR3 nucleotides: TGTGCCAGCACCAGACAGGGGAGCTCCTACGAGCAGTACTTC.

The chain joins TRBV6-6 to TRBJ1-6, with 8 bases lining up with TRBD1. This CDR3 region has 15 residues. The J segment lost 6 bases and the V segment lost 4 bases, leaving 5 bases of the junction unmatched. Germline V gene sequence: CDR1 MNHNY, CDR2 SVGAGI (reference sequence). The CDR3 here is CASSSRDRLNSPLHF. CDR3 bases: TGTGCCAGCAGTTCACGGGACAGGCTTAATTCACCCCTCCACTTT.

This clone has only one observation. This chain links TRBV9 with TRBJ2-2; weak D call: TRBD1 (5 bases). Trimming removed 0 bases from V and 6 bases from J, with 9 bases in between. Per the germline V gene, CDR1 is SGDLS and CDR2 is YYNGEE. This CDR3 spans 14 amino acids. In DNA form, the CDR3 reads TGTGCCAGCAGCGTAGACAGGTGGGCCGGGGAGCTGTTTTTT. As protein: CASSVDRWAGELFF.

The chain combines TRBV19 with TRBJ2-5; possibly TRBD2 for D (6 bases). The germline gives CDR1 LNHDA, CDR2 SQIVND (reference sequence). This CDR3 spans 17 amino acids. V was pared by 4 bases and J by 4 bases, with 22 bases between. CDR3 region: CASSTHSGGVALETQYF. The CDR3 coding sequence is TGTGCCAGTAGTACTCACTCCGGGGGAGTAGCCCTAGAGACCCAGTACTTC.

The rearrangement uses TRBV7-6 and TRBJ2-1; D is perhaps TRBD1 (6 bases). Germline V gene lookup returns CDR1 SGHVS and CDR2 FNYEAQ. The CDR3 has 14 amino acids. Trimming took off 4 bases at V and 9 bases at J, with 16 bases between the two ends. CDR3 coding DNA: TGTGCCAGCAGCTCTCCGACAGGTCTAGGTGAGCAGTTCTTC. Its translation: CASSSPTGLGEQFF.

The chain has TRBV25-1 and TRBJ2-4, with D tentatively TRBD1 (6 bases). Trimming cost V 2 bases and J 1 base, with 6 bases left between them. Germline CDR1 and CDR2: MGHDK and SYGVNS. The CDR3 length is 14 residues. This CDR3 reads CASSEQGAKNIQYF. The CDR3 DNA follows: TGTGCCAGCAGTGAACAGGGGGCCAAAAACATTCAGTACTTC.

This chain joins TRBV7-7 and TRBJ2-5, with 8 positions matching TRBD1. V was pared by 2 bases and J by 1 base, with 6 bases of the junction left unmatched. Germline V CDR1 and CDR2: SSHAT, FNYEAQ (reference sequence). The CDR3 extends over 16 amino acids. CDR3 nucleotides: TGTGCCAGCAGCTTATGGGGAACAGGGGGCCAAGAGACCCAGTACTTC. It specifies CASSLWGTGGQETQYF. The full variable domain, with the rest looked up from reference TRBV7-7 and TRBJ2-5, is GAGVSQSPRYKVTKRGQDVTLRCDPISSHATLYWYQQALGQGPEFLTYFNYEAQPDKSGLPSDRFSAERPEGSISTLTIQRTEQRDSAMYRCASSLWGTGGQETQYFGPGTRLLVL.

The V and J genes are TRBV7-9 and TRBJ1-1; D unresolved. V lost 5 bases and J lost 11, with 18 bases in between. The CDR3 loop spans 13 amino acids. Germline V gene data show CDR1 as SEHNR and CDR2 as FQNEAQ (reference sequence). The DNA of the CDR3 is TGTGCCAGCAGCCGGAGGAACAGTCCTCGGGCTTTCTTT. Its translation: CASSRRNSPRAFF.

In nucleotides, the CDR3 is TGCAGCGTTGAGATCCAGGGGGCGTACGAGCAGTACTTC. It is translated as CSVEIQGAYEQYF. The V call is TRBV29-1, the J call TRBJ2-7, with TRBD1 matching 8 bases. J lost 4 bases, V lost 3 bases, and 5 bases had no gene match. Germline V lookup: CDR1 SQVTM, CDR2 ANQGSEA. The CDR3 length is 13 residues.